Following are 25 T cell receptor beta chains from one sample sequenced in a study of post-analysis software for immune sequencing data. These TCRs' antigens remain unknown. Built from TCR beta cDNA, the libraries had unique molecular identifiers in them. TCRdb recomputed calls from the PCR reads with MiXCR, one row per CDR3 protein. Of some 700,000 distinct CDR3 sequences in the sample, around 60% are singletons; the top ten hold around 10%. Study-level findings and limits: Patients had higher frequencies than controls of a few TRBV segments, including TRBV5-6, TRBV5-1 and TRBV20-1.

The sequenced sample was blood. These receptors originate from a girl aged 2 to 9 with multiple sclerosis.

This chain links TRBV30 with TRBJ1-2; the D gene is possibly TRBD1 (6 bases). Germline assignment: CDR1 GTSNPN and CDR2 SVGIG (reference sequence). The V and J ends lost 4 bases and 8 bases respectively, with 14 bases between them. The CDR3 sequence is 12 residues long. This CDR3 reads CAWNMPGVGYTF. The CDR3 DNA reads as TGTGCCTGGAACATGCCAGGGGTCGGCTACACCTTC.

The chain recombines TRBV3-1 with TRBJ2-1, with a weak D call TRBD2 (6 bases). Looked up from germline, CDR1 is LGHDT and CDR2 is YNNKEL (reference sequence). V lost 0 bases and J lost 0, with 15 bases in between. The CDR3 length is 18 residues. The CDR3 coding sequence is TGTGCCAGCAGCCAAGAGGGAGGTGGGCGGTTCTCCTACAATGAGCAGTTCTTC. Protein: CASSQEGGGRFSYNEQFF.

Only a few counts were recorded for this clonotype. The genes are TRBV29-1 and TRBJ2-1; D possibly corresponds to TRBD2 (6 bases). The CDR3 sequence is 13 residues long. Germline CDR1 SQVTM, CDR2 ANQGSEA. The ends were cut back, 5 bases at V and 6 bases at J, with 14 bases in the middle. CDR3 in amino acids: CSVRRGGSNEQFF. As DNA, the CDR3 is TGCAGCGTTCGGCGGGGAGGCAGCAATGAGCAGTTCTTC.

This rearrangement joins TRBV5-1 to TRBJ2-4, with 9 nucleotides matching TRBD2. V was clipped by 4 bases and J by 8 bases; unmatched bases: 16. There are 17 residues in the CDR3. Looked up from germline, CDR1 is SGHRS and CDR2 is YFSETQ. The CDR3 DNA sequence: TGCGCCAGCAGCCCTCTAGCGGGATCGGCCCCGGCGTACATTCAGTACTTC. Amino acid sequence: CASSPLAGSAPAYIQYF. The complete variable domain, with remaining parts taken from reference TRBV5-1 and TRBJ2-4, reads KAGVTQTPRYLIKTRGQQVTLSCSPISGHRSVSWYQQTPGQGLQFLFEYFSETQRNKGNFPGRFSGRQFSNSRSEMNVSTLELGDSALYLCASSPLAGSAPAYIQYFGAGTRLSVL.

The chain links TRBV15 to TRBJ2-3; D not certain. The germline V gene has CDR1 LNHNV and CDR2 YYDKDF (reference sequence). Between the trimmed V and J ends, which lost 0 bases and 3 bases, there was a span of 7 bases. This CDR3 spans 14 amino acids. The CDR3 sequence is CATSREAITDTQYF. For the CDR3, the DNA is TGTGCCACCAGCAGAGAAGCGATTACAGATACGCAGTATTTT. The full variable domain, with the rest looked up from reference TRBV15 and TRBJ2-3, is DAMVIQNPRYQVTQFGKPVTLSCSQTLNHNVMYWYQQKSSQAPKLLFHYYDKDFNNEADTPDNFQSRRPNTSFCFLDIRSPGLGDTAMYLCATSREAITDTQYFGPGTRLTVL.

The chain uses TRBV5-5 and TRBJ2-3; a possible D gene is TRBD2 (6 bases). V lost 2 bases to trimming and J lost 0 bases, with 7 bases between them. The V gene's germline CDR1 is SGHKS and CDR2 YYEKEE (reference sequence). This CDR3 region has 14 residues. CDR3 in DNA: TGTGCCAGCAGCTTTACTAGCAGCACAGATACGCAGTATTTT. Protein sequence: CASSFTSSTDTQYF. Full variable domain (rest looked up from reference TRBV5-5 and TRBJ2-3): DAGVTQSPTHLIKTRGQQVTLRCSPISGHKSVSWYQQVLGQGPQFIFQYYEKEERGRGNFPDRFSARQFPNYSSELNVNALLLGDSALYLCASSFTSSTDTQYFGPGTRLTVL.

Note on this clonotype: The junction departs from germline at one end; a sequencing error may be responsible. DNA for the CDR3: TGTGCCAGCAGACCCCCGGGGGGGGTAGGAAACATCCAGTACTTC. Its protein is CASRPPGGVGNIQYF. V gene TRBV12-3 or TRBV12-4 combines with J gene TRBJ2-4; 8 positions agree with TRBD2. The CDR3 sequence is 15 residues long.

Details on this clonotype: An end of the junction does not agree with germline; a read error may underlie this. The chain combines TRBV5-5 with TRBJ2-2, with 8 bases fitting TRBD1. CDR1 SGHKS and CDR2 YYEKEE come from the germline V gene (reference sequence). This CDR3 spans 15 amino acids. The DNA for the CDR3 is TGCGCCAGCAGCCAGGACAGGGTAGTCACCGGGGAGCTGTTTTTT. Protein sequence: CASSQDRVVTGELFF.

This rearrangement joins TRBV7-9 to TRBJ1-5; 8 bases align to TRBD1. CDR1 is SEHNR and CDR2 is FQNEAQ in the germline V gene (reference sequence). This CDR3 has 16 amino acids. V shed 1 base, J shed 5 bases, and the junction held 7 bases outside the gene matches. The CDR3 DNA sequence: TGTGCCAGCAGCTTAGGGCGGACAGGGAGGGATCAGCCCCAGCATTTT. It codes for CASSLGRTGRDQPQHF.

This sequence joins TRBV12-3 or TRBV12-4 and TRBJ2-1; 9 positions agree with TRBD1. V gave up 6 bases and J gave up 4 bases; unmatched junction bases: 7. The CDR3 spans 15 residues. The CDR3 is CASSEGQGLYNEQFF. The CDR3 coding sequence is TGTGCCAGCAGCGAGGGACAGGGACTATACAATGAGCAGTTCTTC.

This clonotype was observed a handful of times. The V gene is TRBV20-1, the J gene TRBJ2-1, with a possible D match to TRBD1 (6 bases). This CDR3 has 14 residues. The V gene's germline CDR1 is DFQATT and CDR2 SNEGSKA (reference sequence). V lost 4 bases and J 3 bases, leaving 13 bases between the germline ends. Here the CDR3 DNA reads TGCAGTGCTACAAATCACAGGGACTACAATGAGCAGTTCTTC. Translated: CSATNHRDYNEQFF.

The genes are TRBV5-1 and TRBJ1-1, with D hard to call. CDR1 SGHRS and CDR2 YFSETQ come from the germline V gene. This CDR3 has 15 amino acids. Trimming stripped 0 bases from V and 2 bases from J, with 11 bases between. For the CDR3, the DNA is TGCGCCAGCAGCTTGGATAGCCAGGCAAACACTGAAGCTTTCTTT. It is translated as CASSLDSQANTEAFF. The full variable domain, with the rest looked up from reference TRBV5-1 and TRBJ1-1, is KAGVTQTPRYLIKTRGQQVTLSCSPISGHRSVSWYQQTPGQGLQFLFEYFSETQRNKGNFPGRFSGRQFSNSRSEMNVSTLELGDSALYLCASSLDSQANTEAFFGQGTRLTVV.

The CDR3 sequence is CASSVGQAATLLFTDTQYF. In DNA form, the CDR3 reads TGCGCCAGCAGCGTGGGACAGGCTGCTACCCTCTTGTTCACAGATACGCAGTATTTT. This chain joins TRBV5-1 and TRBJ2-3; 8 bases map to TRBD1. In germline, CDR1 is SGHRS, CDR2 YFSETQ. V lost 4 bases, J lost 2 bases, and 18 bases stayed unmatched. The CDR3 runs to 19 residues.

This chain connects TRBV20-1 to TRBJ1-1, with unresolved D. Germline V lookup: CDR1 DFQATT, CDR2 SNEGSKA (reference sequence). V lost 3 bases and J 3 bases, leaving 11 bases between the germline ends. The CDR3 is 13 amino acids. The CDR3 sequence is CSASGRVDTEAFF. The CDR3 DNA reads TGCAGTGCTAGCGGGAGAGTTGACACTGAAGCTTTCTTT.

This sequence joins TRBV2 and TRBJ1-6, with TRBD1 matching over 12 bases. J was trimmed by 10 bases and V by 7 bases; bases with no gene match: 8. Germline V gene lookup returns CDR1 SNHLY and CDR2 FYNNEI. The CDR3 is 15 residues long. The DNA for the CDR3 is TGTGCCAGCACCCCAGGGGACAGGGGGCGGTCACCCCTCCACTTT. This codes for CASTPGDRGRSPLHF.

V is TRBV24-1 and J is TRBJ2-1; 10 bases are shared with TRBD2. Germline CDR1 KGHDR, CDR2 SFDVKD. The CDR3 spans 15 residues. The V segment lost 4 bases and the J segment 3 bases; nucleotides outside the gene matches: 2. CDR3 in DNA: TGTGCCACCAGTGAAAAGCGGGGGGGCTACAATGAGCAGTTCTTC. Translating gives CATSEKRGGYNEQFF.

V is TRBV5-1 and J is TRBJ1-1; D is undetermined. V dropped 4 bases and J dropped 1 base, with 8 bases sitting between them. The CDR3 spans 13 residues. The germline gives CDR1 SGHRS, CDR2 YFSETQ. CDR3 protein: CASSVGENTEAFF. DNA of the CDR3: TGCGCCAGCAGCGTGGGCGAGAACACTGAAGCTTTCTTT.

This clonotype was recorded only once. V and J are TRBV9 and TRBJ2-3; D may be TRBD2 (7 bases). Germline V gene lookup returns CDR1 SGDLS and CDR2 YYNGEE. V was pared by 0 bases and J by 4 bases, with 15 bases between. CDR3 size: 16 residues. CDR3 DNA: TGTGCCAGCAGCGTAGGGGGGGGCATCTATTCAGATACGCAGTATTTT. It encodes CASSVGGGIYSDTQYF.

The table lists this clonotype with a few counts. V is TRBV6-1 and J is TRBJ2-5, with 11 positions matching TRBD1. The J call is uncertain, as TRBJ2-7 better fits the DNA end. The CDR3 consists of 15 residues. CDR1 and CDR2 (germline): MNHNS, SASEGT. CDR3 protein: CASSEQGTGGYEQYF. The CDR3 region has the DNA TGTGCCAGCAGTGAACAGGGGACAGGGGGCTACGAGCAGTACTTC.

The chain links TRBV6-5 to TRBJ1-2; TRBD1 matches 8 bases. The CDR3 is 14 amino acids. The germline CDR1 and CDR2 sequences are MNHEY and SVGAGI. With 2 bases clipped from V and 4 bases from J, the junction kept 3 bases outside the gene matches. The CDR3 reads CASSYGQGGYGYTF. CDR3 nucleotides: TGTGCCAGCAGTTACGGACAGGGAGGCTATGGCTACACCTTC.

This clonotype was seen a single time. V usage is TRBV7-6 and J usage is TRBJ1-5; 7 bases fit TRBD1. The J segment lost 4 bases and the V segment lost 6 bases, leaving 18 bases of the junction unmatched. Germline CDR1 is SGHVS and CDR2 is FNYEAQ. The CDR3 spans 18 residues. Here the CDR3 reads CASRMVRGRDSSNQPQHF. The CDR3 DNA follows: TGTGCCAGCAGGATGGTAAGGGGCCGGGACAGCTCTAATCAGCCCCAGCATTTT.

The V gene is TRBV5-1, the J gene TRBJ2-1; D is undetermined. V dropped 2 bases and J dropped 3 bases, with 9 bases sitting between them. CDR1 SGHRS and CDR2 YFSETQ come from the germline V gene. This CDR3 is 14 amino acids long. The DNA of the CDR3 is TGCGCCAGCAGCTTTTTTTCAGGCTACAATGAGCAGTTCTTC. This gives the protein CASSFFSGYNEQFF.

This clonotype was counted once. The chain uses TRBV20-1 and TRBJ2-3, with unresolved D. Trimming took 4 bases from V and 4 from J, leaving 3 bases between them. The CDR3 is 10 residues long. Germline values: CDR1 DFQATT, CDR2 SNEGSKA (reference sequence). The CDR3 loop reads CSAMADTQYF. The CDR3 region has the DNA TGCAGTGCTATGGCAGATACGCAGTATTTT.

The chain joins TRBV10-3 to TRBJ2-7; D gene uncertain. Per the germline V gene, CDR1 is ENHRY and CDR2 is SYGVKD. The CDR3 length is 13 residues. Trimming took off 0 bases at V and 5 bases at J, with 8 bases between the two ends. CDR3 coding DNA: TGTGCCATCAGTGAGTCGTTGCAGAACGAGCAGTACTTC. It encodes CAISESLQNEQYF.

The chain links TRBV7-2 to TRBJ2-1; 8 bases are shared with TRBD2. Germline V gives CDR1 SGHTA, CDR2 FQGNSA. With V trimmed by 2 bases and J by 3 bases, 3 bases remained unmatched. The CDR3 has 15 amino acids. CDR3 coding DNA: TGTGCCAGCAGCTTAATGCGGGGGGTCTACAATGAGCAGTTCTTC. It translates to CASSLMRGVYNEQFF.